The following is a T cell receptor beta chain sequence with its context. Its binding antigen is unknown. Base qualities are missing; no much larger clone stands one base away. Genomic DNA was extracted with the Qiagen DNeasy kit from unsorted PBMCs and from negatively selected CD4+ and CD8+ fractions. Amplification of TCR beta CDR3 regions was done by immunoSEQ multiplex PCR with primers that anneal to V and J segments. A synthetic immune receptor repertoire was used to minimize amplification bias, and any remaining bias was removed computationally after sequencing. In the original analysis: Repertoire diversity was quantified as the Shannon entropy index using custom Python scripts. Unsorted, CD4+ and CD8+ repertoires were analyzed separately, except for combined analyses in which CD4+ and CD8+ sequences were merged in silico. TCRdb took over this immuneACCESS table, retaining in-frame rearrangements with V and J assigned. Such tables are incomplete; in checked studies, under half of the missing clones stem from an unresolved V gene, and the remainder is unexplained. The DNA gave D and trimming, while V, J and clone size come from that table. Here the sample has roughly 20,000 clones; roughly 94% occur a single time. The top ten clones comprise roughly 5% of the sample.

The CDR3 has 15 amino acids, counting the end cysteine and phenylalanine. The read is trimmed to its CDR3 DNA, 45 bases read in frame from base 1. V is cut by 3 bases and J by 6 bases, and the space between the germline ends is 17 bases. CDR1 and CDR2 are read off the germline V gene as SGHAT and FQNNGV. The data were obtained in a study of PD-1 blockade in classical Hodgkin lymphoma (dated by TCRdb to about 2020). Broadly, across the study: To define a peripheral blood immune signature of response to PD-1 blockade in classical Hodgkin lymphoma, the study combined TCR beta sequencing with CyTOF. The study at large found these results: Baseline TCR diversity was reported as lower in newly diagnosed patients than in healthy donors, and lower still in relapsed/refractory patients. The study was limited to a single clinical trial cohort, and causes of repertoire differences, possibly disease activity or prior therapy, remained undefined.

The intended sense of this specimen's time point label: newly diagnosed, previously untreated cHL patient sample. As a comparison group for the relapsed/refractory trial patients, PBMCs were sequenced from patients with newly diagnosed, previously untreated classical Hodgkin lymphoma. Peripheral blood was collected in 8 mL Vacutainer Cell Preparation Tubes, from which PBMCs were isolated by centrifugation and then cryopreserved. The sequence is built from TRBV11-2 and TRBJ1-2, with no confident D gene call. The sequence came from a human donor with classical Hodgkin lymphoma. The sample taken for sequencing was peripheral blood mononuclear cells (PBMCs). The CDR3 here reads CASSFPLVRPHGYTF. The DNA is as follows: TGTGCCAGCAGCTTTCCCCTCGTCCGGCCTCATGGCTACACCTTC.